This T cell receptor beta chain was obtained from a study of CD8+CD57+ T cells in acquired aplastic anemia. Germline V gene sequence: CDR1 KGHSH, CDR2 LQKENI. The CDR3 contains 14 residues. Trimming removed 0 bases from V and 4 bases from J, with 9 bases in between. Genomic DNA served as template for TCR beta VDJ and CDR3 profiling. TCRdb itself ran the reads through MiXCR, one entry per CDR3 protein. Found here are 120,000 or so distinct CDR3 sequences, about 40% of them singletons; the top ten hold 2% to 3%. Patients chosen for sequencing had CD8+CD57+ cells that had expanded, as shown by flow cytometry.

The gene calls are TRBV18 and TRBJ1-1; unclear D gene. The TCR originated in a human donor with aplastic anemia. Sequencing was performed on sorted CD4+, CD8+, or CD8+CD57+ T cells (not recorded which) from PBMCs. The CDR3 DNA reads as TGTGCCAGCTCACCACCTTCGTGGGGCACTGAAGCTTTCTTT. Translated: CASSPPSWGTEAFF. Full variable domain (remainder filled in from reference TRBV18 and TRBJ1-1): NAGVMQNPRHLVRRRGQEARLRCSPMKGHSHVYWYRQLPEEGLKFMVYLQKENIIDESGMPKERFSAEFPKEGPSILRIQQVVRGDSAAYFCASSPPSWGTEAFFGQGTRLTVV.